One sample yielded the 27 T cell receptor beta chains listed below, sequenced in a study of T cell responses to AZD1222 COVID-19 vaccine (dated by TCRdb to 2020 to 2022). The library was built by means of the immunoSEQ multiplex PCR assay. As stored in TCRdb, this immuneACCESS dataset retains in-frame rearrangements with V and J assigned. A fraction of the clones does not appear; measured against another copy, unresolved V genes explain less than half of the discrepancy, and the remainder lacks a known reason. The sample includes about 150,000 clones, with more than 75% observed a single time. The top ten clones comprise 8% to 10% of the sample. The time point label on this specimen signifies: about 28 days (+/-7) after the second vaccine dose. The sequenced sample was peripheral blood, obtained 28 days after the second AZD1222 dose. The receptors here all came from an adult who received the AZD1222 COVID-19 vaccine.

The V call is TRBV25-1, the J call TRBJ2-7; D perhaps matches TRBD1 (6 bases). Germline V gene lookup returns CDR1 MGHDK and CDR2 SYGVNS. The germline V and J ends were trimmed by 6 bases and 0 bases, with 9 bases remaining between them. The CDR3 is 13 amino acids. In DNA form, the CDR3 reads TGTGCCAGCAGGAGGGGGTTCTCCTACGAGCAGTACTTC. It encodes CASRRGFSYEQYF.

The V and J genes are TRBV28 and TRBJ1-2, with 8 bases aligning to TRBD1. The CDR3 covers 14 residues. CDR1 is MDHEN and CDR2 is SYDVKM in the germline V gene. With 5 bases clipped from V and 8 bases from J, the junction kept 10 bases outside the gene matches. CDR3 protein: CASSRTGMRGGYTF. The DNA of the CDR3 is TGTGCCAGCAGTCGGACAGGGATGCGTGGAGGCTACACCTTC.

This rearrangement joins TRBV7-6 to TRBJ1-4; 7 bases match TRBD1. V trimming: 4 bases; J trimming: 8 bases; junction bases outside the gene matches: 10. The CDR3 runs to 15 residues. CDR1 and CDR2 from the germline V gene are SGHVS and FNYEAQ. For the CDR3, the DNA is TGTGCCAGCAGCTCGACAGGGTCTCTCGGCGAAAAACTGTTTTTT. It encodes CASSSTGSLGEKLFF.

The count of this clone is one. J is TRBJ1-6 and V is TRBV7-8, with D possibly matching TRBD1 (5 bases). V shed 3 bases and J shed 9 bases, with 12 bases lying between them. The CDR3 is 14 residues long. The germline V gene has CDR1 SGHVS and CDR2 FQNEAQ. CDR3 sequence: CASSLSWGSSPLHF. The CDR3 DNA follows: TGTGCCAGCAGCTTGTCCTGGGGGAGTTCACCCCTCCACTTT.

The chain joins TRBV7-9 to TRBJ1-1; D not certain. Germline loops: CDR1 SEHNR, CDR2 FQNEAQ (reference sequence). V was shortened by 0 bases and J by 6 bases, with 2 bases between the two germline ends. The CDR3 contains 11 residues. The CDR3 loop reads CASSLAPEAFF. The CDR3 DNA sequence: TGTGCCAGCAGCTTAGCCCCTGAAGCTTTCTTT.

The chain joins TRBV7-2 to TRBJ2-5; 8 bases agree with TRBD2. The length of the CDR3 is 14 residues. The germline gives CDR1 SGHTA, CDR2 FQGNSA. V dropped 5 bases and J dropped 3; count of bases not matched to a gene: 5. CDR3 sequence (DNA): TGTGCCAGCAGCACCCAACTAGCGGAAGAGACCCAGTACTTC. Translated: CASSTQLAEETQYF.

This chain links TRBV6-4 with TRBJ2-1, with 11 bases aligning to TRBD2. The length of the CDR3 is 13 residues. After removal of 4 bases from V and 9 bases from J, the junction contained 2 bases not matched to a gene. Looked up from germline, CDR1 is MRHNA and CDR2 is SNTAGT. CDR3 DNA: TGTGCCAGCAGTGCACTAGCGGGAGTTGAGCAGTTCTTC. Translating gives CASSALAGVEQFF.

This chain links TRBV7-2 with TRBJ2-1; the D gene is possibly TRBD2 (6 bases). The germline V and J ends were trimmed by 7 bases and 9 bases, with 19 bases remaining between them. CDR3 length equals 14 residues. Germline V gives CDR1 SGHTA, CDR2 FQGNSA. The DNA for the CDR3 is TGTGCCAGCATCCCTAATCCGAGGGGAGGTGAGCAGTTCTTC. It codes for CASIPNPRGGEQFF.

The gene calls are TRBV5-6 and TRBJ2-7; TRBD2 is a possible D gene (6 bases). The V gene's germline CDR1 is SGHDT and CDR2 YYEEEE. CDR3 length equals 14 residues. Trimming left V 4 bases short and J 2 bases short, with 13 bases between. CDR3: CASSPEIAAYEQYF. The CDR3, as DNA: TGTGCCAGCAGCCCGGAGATAGCGGCCTACGAGCAGTACTTC.

This clone was observed a few times. The chain combines TRBV7-9 with TRBJ1-1; D is undetermined. V was cut by 1 base and J by 1 base, with 7 bases left in between. The germline gives CDR1 SEHNR, CDR2 FQNEAQ (reference sequence). This CDR3 is 14 amino acids long. CDR3 amino acids: CASSLEGGNTEAFF. The CDR3 nucleotides read TGTGCCAGCAGCTTAGAAGGAGGGAACACTGAAGCTTTCTTT.

This sequence joins TRBV28 and TRBJ2-7, with 11 bases fitting TRBD1. The germline V gene has CDR1 MDHEN and CDR2 SYDVKM. Trimming cost V 7 bases and J 3 bases; bases outside gene matches: 11. The CDR3 is 16 amino acids. CDR3 DNA sequence: TGTGCCAGCATAAAAAACCGGGGACAGGGGGGCTACGAGCAGTACTTC. Its protein is CASIKNRGQGGYEQYF.

This clone has a single count. This chain joins TRBV5-4 and TRBJ1-3; D may be TRBD1 (6 bases). This CDR3 has 15 amino acids. Germline CDR1 and CDR2: SGHNT and YYREEE (reference sequence). V dropped 4 bases and J dropped 4 bases, with 15 bases sitting between them. As DNA, the CDR3 is TGTGCCAGCAGCCAACAGGGAGTTGGAGGAAACACCATATATTTT. Its protein is CASSQQGVGGNTIYF.

This clone was seen more than once but under ten times. The rearrangement joins TRBV18 to TRBJ1-6; TRBD1 might be the D (6 bases). CDR1 and CDR2 (germline): KGHSH, LQKENI. Deletions cut 3 bases from V and 10 bases from J, with 16 bases between. CDR3 length equals 15 residues. CDR3 DNA sequence: TGTGCCAGCTCACCGGAGGGGACATCCCCGTCACCCCTCCACTTT. Residues: CASSPEGTSPSPLHF.

The chain is built from TRBV9 and TRBJ1-2; 7 nucleotides match TRBD1. From germline, CDR1 is SGDLS and CDR2 YYNGEE. V trimming: 4 bases; J trimming: 2 bases; junction bases outside the gene matches: 2. The CDR3 runs to 13 residues. The DNA for the CDR3 is TGTGCCAGCAGCTCGGACAGGAACTATGGCTACACCTTC. It encodes CASSSDRNYGYTF. Together with reference TRBV9 and TRBJ1-2, the CDR3 gives the full variable domain: DSGVTQTPKHLITATGQRVTLRCSPRSGDLSVYWYQQSLDQGLQFLIQYYNGEERAKGNILERFSAQQFPDLHSELNLSSLELGDSALYFCASSSDRNYGYTFGSGTRLTVV.

This clone has just a few counts. V is TRBV24-1 and J is TRBJ2-1, with TRBD2 identical over 7 bases. The length of the CDR3 is 16 residues. Germline CDR1 KGHDR, CDR2 SFDVKD. V lost 3 bases and J lost 4; bases outside the gene matches: 8. CDR3 sequence: CATSDGGGRLYNEQFF. The CDR3 nucleotides are TGTGCCACCAGTGATGGAGGCGGGAGACTGTACAATGAGCAGTTCTTC.

The chain has TRBV28 and TRBJ2-7; 12 bases are shared with TRBD2. V was clipped by 5 bases and J by 7 bases; unmatched bases: 12. Germline CDR1 reads MDHEN; CDR2 reads SYDVKM. The CDR3 runs to 16 residues. The CDR3 reads CASSPSRASGRGEQYF. The CDR3 DNA reads as TGTGCCAGCAGTCCCTCCCGGGCTAGCGGGAGGGGTGAGCAGTACTTC.

The chain employs TRBV5-5 and TRBJ1-1; tentative D call: TRBD1 (5 bases). Per the germline V gene, CDR1 is SGHKS and CDR2 is YYEKEE (reference sequence). There are 14 residues in the CDR3. The germline V and J ends were trimmed by 3 bases and 2 bases, with 11 bases remaining between them. CDR3 sequence: CASSYGTANTEAFF. In DNA, the CDR3 is TGTGCCAGCAGCTATGGGACGGCAAACACTGAAGCTTTCTTT.

The chain carries TRBV7-2 and TRBJ2-1; D gene ambiguous. Germline lookup yields CDR1 SGHTA and CDR2 FQGNSA. This CDR3 is 13 amino acids long. Trimming took off 2 bases at V and 9 bases at J, with 11 bases between the two ends. This CDR3 reads CASSLTPRTEQFF. DNA of the CDR3: TGTGCCAGCAGCTTAACCCCGAGGACTGAGCAGTTCTTC.

The V gene is TRBV27, the J gene TRBJ2-2; D is unresolved. This CDR3 has 14 amino acids. The germline CDR1 and CDR2 sequences are MNHEY and SMNVEV (reference sequence). The V end was cut by 8 bases, the J end by 1 base, with 11 bases between. The CDR3 here is CASRGRKNTGELFF. The CDR3 coding sequence is TGTGCCAGCCGAGGAAGGAAGAACACCGGGGAGCTGTTTTTT.

The V call is TRBV29-1, the J call TRBJ1-1; D gene unclear. The CDR3 contains 14 residues. Germline CDR1 SQVTM, CDR2 ANQGSEA. The V end lost 0 bases, the J end lost 3 bases, and 11 bases lay between the germline ends. CDR3 amino acids: CSVEDTPEDTEAFF. CDR3 in DNA: TGCAGCGTTGAAGACACTCCGGAGGACACTGAAGCTTTCTTT.

This chain joins TRBV3-1 (or the pseudogene TRBV3-2) and TRBJ1-1; 9 nucleotides match TRBD1. CDR1 is LGHDT and CDR2 is YNNKEL in the germline V gene (reference sequence). This CDR3 comprises 14 residues. J lost 9 bases, V lost 1 base, and 6 bases had no gene match. CDR3 sequence reads: CASSQAKDRGKAFF. CDR3 sequence (DNA): TGTGCCAGCAGCCAAGCCAAGGACAGGGGAAAAGCTTTCTTT.

The chain combines TRBV18 with TRBJ1-3; possible D gene TRBD1, 6 bases. Trimming removed 1 base at V and 0 bases at J, with 10 bases between. Per germline, CDR1 KGHSH and CDR2 LQKENI. CDR3 length: 16 residues. The CDR3 reads CASSPLKDSSGNTIYF. CDR3 coding DNA: TGTGCCAGCTCACCACTTAAGGACAGCTCTGGAAACACCATATATTTT.

The chain is built from TRBV5-8 and TRBJ1-1; 7 nucleotides match TRBD1. The CDR3 sequence is 13 residues long. The germline CDR1 and CDR2 sequences are SGHTS and YDEGEE. Trimming cost V 1 base and J 4 bases; bases outside gene matches: 1. The CDR3 region is CASSLYRGTEAFF. The CDR3 DNA follows: TGTGCCAGCAGCTTGTACAGGGGCACTGAAGCTTTCTTT.

This clone was observed once. The V call is TRBV5-4, the J call TRBJ2-2; D gene ambiguous. The CDR3 is 13 residues long. CDR1 and CDR2 (germline): SGHNT, YYREEE (reference sequence). Trimming took off 3 bases at V and 2 bases at J, with 5 bases between the two ends. The CDR3 region is CASSYYNTGELFF. The DNA for the CDR3 is TGTGCCAGCAGCTATTATAACACCGGGGAGCTGTTTTTT.

The gene calls are TRBV7-9 and TRBJ1-4; D is uncertain. With 4 bases removed from V and 0 bases from J, the gap between germline ends came to 9 bases. Germline CDR1 and CDR2: SEHNR and FQNEAQ (reference sequence). The CDR3 sequence is 15 residues long. Here the CDR3 DNA reads TGTGCCAGCAGCTCCCGGCTCGCAACTAATGAAAAACTGTTTTTT. As protein: CASSSRLATNEKLFF.

The chain uses TRBV3-1 (or the pseudogene TRBV3-2) and TRBJ1-2; TRBD1 agrees at 8 bases. This CDR3 has 17 residues. Germline assignment: CDR1 LGHDT and CDR2 YNNKEL (reference sequence). V was clipped by 0 bases and J by 5 bases; unmatched bases: 11. The CDR3, as DNA: TGTGCCAGCAGCCAAGATCCCCCCCAGGGGGCATTGTATGGCTACACCTTC. Protein: CASSQDPPQGALYGYTF.

The chain carries TRBV28 and TRBJ2-5, with D perhaps TRBD1 (6 bases). Germline V gene data show CDR1 as MDHEN and CDR2 as SYDVKM. The CDR3 loop spans 14 amino acids. Deletions cut 5 bases from V and 4 bases from J, with 14 bases between. The CDR3 is CASSLTGRRETQYF. CDR3 DNA: TGTGCCAGCAGTCTTACAGGGAGACGAGAGACCCAGTACTTC.